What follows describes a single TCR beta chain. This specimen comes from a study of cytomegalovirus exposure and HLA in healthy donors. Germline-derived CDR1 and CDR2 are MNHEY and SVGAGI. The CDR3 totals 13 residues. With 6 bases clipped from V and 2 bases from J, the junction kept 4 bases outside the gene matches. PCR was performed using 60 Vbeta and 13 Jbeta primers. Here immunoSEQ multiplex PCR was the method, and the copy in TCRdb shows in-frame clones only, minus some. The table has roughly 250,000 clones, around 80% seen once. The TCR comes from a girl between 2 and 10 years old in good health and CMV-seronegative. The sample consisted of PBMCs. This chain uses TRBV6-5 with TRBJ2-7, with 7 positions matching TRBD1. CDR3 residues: CASSRGTAYEQYF. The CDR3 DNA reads TGTGCCAGCAGCAGGGGGACCGCCTACGAGCAGTACTTC.